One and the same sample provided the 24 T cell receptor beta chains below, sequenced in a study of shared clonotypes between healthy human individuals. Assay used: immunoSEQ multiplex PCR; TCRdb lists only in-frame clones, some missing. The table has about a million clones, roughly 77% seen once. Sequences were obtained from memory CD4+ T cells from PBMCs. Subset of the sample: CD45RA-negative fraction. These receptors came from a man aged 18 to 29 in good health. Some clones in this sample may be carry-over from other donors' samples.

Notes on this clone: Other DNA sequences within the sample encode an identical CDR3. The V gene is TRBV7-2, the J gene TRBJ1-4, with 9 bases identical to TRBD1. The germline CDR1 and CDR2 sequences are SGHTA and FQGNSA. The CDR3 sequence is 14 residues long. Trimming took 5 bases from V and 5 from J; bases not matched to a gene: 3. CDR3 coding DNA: TGTGCCAGCAGCCGGGACAGGGCGAATGAAAAACTGTTTTTT. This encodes CASSRDRANEKLFF.

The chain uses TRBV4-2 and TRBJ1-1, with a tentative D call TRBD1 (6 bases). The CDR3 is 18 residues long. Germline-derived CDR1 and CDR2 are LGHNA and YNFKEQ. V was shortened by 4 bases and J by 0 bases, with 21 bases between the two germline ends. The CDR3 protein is CASSPREGRGWVNTEAFF. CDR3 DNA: TGTGCCAGCAGCCCTAGGGAAGGCAGGGGCTGGGTGAACACTGAAGCTTTCTTT.

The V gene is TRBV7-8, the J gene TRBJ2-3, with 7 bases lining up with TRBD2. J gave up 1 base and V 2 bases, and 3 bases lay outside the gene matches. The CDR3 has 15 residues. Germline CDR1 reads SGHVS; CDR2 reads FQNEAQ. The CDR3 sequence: CASSLIAGGTDTQYF. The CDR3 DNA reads TGTGCCAGCAGCTTAATAGCGGGTGGCACAGATACGCAGTATTTT.

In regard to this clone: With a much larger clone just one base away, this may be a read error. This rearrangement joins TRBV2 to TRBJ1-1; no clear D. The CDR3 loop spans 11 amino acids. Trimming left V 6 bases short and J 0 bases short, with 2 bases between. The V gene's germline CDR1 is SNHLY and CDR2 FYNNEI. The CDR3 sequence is CASRVNTEAFF. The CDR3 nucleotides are TGTGCCAGCAGGGTGAACACTGAAGCTTTCTTT.

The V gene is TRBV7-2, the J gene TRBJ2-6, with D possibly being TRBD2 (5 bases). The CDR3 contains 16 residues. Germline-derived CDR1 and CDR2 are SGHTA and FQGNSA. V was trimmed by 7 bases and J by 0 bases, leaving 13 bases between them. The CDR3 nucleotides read TGTGCCAGCACCCTAGCCGCAAGCTCTGGGGCCAACGTCCTGACTTTC. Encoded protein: CASTLAASSGANVLTF.

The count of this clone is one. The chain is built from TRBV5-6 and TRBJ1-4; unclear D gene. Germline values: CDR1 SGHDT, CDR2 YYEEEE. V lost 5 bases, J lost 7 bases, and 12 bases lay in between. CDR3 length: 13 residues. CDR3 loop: CASRGLSGEKLFF. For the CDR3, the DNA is TGTGCCAGCAGGGGTTTGTCGGGTGAAAAACTGTTTTTT.

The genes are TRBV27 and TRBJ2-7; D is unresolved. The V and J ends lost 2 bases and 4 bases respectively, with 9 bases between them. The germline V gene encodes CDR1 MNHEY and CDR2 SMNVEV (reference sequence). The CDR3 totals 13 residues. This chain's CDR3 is CASSLVDGYEQYF. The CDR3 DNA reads TGTGCCAGCAGTTTAGTTGATGGATACGAGCAGTACTTC.

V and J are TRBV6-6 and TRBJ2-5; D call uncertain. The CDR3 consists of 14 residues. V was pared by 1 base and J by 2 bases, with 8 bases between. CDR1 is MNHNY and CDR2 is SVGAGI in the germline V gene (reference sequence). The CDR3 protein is CASSYYGPQETQYF. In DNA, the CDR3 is TGTGCCAGCAGTTACTATGGTCCGCAAGAGACCCAGTACTTC.

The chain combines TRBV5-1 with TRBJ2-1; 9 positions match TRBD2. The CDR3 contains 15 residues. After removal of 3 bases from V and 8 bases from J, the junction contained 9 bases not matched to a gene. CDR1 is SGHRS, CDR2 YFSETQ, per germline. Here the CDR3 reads CASSWERGGRDEQFF. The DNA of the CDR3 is TGCGCCAGCAGCTGGGAGAGGGGCGGGAGGGATGAGCAGTTCTTC.

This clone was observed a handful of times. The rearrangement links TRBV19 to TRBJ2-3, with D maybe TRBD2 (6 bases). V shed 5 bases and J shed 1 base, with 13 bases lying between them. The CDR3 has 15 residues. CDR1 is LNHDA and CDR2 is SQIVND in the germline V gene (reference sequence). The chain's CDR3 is CASSSQVAGTDTQYF. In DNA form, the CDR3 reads TGTGCCAGTAGTTCCCAAGTAGCGGGCACAGATACGCAGTATTTT.

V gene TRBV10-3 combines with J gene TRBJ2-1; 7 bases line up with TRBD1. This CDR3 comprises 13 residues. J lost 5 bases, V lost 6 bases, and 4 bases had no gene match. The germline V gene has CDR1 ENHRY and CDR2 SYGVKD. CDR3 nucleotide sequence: TGTGCCATCAGAGGGACAGTAAACAATGAGCAGTTCTTC. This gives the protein CAIRGTVNNEQFF.

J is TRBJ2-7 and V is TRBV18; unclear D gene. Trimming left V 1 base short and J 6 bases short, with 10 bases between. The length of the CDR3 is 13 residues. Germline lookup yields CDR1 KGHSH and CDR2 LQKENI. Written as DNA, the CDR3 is TGTGCCAGCTCACCACTAGAATCATCCGAGCAGTACTTC. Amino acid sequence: CASSPLESSEQYF.

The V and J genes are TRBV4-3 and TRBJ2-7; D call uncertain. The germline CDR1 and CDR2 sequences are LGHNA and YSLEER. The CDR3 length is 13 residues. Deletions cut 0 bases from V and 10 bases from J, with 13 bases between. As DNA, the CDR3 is TGCGCCAGCAGCCAAGATCAATCGGGCCGACAGTACTTC. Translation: CASSQDQSGRQYF.

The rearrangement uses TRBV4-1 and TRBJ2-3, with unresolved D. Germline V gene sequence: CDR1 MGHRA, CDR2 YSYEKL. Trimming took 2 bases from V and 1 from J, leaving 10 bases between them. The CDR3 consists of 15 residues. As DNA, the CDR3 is TGCGCCAGCAGCCAACAAACCAAGCGCACAGATACGCAGTATTTT. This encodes CASSQQTKRTDTQYF.

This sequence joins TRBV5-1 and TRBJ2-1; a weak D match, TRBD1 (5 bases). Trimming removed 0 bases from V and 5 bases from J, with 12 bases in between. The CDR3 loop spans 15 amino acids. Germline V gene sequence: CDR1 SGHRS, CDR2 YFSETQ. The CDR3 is CASSLEGARDNEQFF. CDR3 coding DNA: TGCGCCAGCAGCTTGGAAGGGGCGCGAGACAATGAGCAGTTCTTC. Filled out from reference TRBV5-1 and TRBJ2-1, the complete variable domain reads KAGVTQTPRYLIKTRGQQVTLSCSPISGHRSVSWYQQTPGQGLQFLFEYFSETQRNKGNFPGRFSGRQFSNSRSEMNVSTLELGDSALYLCASSLEGARDNEQFFGPGTRLTVL.

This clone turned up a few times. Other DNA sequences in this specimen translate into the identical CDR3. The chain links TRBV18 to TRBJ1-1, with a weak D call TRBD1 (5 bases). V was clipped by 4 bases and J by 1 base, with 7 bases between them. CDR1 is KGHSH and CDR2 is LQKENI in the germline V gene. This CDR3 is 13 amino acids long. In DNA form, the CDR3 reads TGTGCCAGCTCACTCCAGGGGAACACTGAAGCTTTCTTT. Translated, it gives CASSLQGNTEAFF. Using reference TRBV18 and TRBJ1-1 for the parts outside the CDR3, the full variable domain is NAGVMQNPRHLVRRRGQEARLRCSPMKGHSHVYWYRQLPEEGLKFMVYLQKENIIDESGMPKERFSAEFPKEGPSILRIQQVVRGDSAAYFCASSLQGNTEAFFGQGTRLTVV.

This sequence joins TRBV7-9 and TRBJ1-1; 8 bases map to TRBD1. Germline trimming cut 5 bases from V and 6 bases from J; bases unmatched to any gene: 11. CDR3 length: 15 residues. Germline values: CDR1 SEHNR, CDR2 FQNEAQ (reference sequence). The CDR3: CASSGGDRGSSEAFF. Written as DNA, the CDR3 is TGTGCCAGCAGCGGCGGCGACAGGGGTTCGTCTGAAGCTTTCTTT.

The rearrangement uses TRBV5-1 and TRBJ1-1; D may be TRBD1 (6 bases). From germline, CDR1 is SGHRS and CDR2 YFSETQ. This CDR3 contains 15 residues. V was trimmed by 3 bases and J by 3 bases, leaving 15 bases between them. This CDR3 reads CASSSEMQGYTEAFF. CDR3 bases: TGCGCCAGCAGCTCGGAAATGCAGGGGTACACTGAAGCTTTCTTT.

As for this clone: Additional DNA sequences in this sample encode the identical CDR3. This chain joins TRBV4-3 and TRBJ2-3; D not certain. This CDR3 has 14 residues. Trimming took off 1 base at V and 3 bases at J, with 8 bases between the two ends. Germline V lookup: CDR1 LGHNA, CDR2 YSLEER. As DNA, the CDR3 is TGCGCCAGCAGCCAAGGACGGAGAACAGATACGCAGTATTTT. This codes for CASSQGRRTDTQYF.

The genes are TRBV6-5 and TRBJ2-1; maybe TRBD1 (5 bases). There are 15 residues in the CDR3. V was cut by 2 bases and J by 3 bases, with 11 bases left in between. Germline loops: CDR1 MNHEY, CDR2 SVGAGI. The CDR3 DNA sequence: TGTGCCAGCAGTTACAAGGGGCCCGGCTACAATGAGCAGTTCTTC. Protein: CASSYKGPGYNEQFF.

CDR3 amino acids: CASSQGAWTPGQETQYF. The CDR3 DNA reads as TGTGCCAGCAGCCAAGGGGCGTGGACGCCTGGCCAAGAGACCCAGTACTTC. This rearrangement joins TRBV14 to TRBJ2-5, with D hard to call. V was pared by 1 base and J by 1 base, with 16 bases between. Germline loops: CDR1 SGHDN, CDR2 FVKESK. This CDR3 is built from 17 residues. Drawing the rest from reference TRBV14 and TRBJ2-5, the complete variable domain is EAGVTQFPSHSVIEKGQTVTLRCDPISGHDNLYWYRRVMGKEIKFLLHFVKESKQDESGMPNNRFLAERTGGTYSTLKVQPAELEDSGVYFCASSQGAWTPGQETQYFGPGTRLLVL.

DNA for the CDR3: TGTGCCAGCAGCGGGGAGGCAGGCACAGATACGCAGTATTTT. It specifies CASSGEAGTDTQYF. The chain joins TRBV7-9 to TRBJ2-3; possibly TRBD2 for D (6 bases). Trimming took off 5 bases at V and 1 base at J, with 10 bases between the two ends. Germline assignment: CDR1 SEHNR and CDR2 FQNEAQ (reference sequence). This CDR3 is built from 14 residues.

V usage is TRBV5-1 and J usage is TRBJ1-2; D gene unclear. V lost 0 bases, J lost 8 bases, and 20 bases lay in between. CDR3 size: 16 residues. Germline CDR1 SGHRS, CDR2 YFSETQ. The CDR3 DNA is TGCGCCAGCAGCTTGGCCTCTCCGCGAGGCGTCGAAGGCTACACCTTC. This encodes CASSLASPRGVEGYTF.

The CDR3 DNA reads as TGTGCCAGCACTCCCTCCGGGGGATGGAATCAGCCCCAGCATTTT. This sequence encodes CASTPSGGWNQPQHF. The V gene is TRBV28, the J gene TRBJ1-5; TRBD1 is a possible D gene (5 bases). Germline CDR1 is MDHEN and CDR2 is SYDVKM. This CDR3 comprises 15 residues. The V and J ends lost 7 bases and 4 bases respectively, with 17 bases between them.